This passage covers 32 T cell receptor beta chains from one sample sequenced in a study of control samples from healthy donors and cancer patients. TCRdb's table, derived via immunoSEQ multiplex PCR, lists solely in-frame clones and lacks some. The repertoire has tens of thousands of clones, over 75% of them found once; the top ten carry less than 4.5%. Material: blood. The receptors come from a woman younger than 35 in good health.

The chain links TRBV29-1 to TRBJ1-2, with D uncertain. In germline, CDR1 is SQVTM, CDR2 ANQGSEA. CDR3 size: 13 residues. V shed 1 base and J shed 4 bases, with 10 bases lying between them. In DNA form, the CDR3 reads TGCAGCGTTGAAGGTCGTCCCGGCTATGGCTACACCTTC. Its protein is CSVEGRPGYGYTF.

This clone appeared once. The J gene is TRBJ1-1, the V gene TRBV5-1; D perhaps matches TRBD1 (5 bases). Per germline, CDR1 SGHRS and CDR2 YFSETQ. Trimming removed 0 bases at V and 5 bases at J, with 11 bases between. This CDR3 has 14 amino acids. CDR3 nucleotide sequence: TGCGCCAGCAGCTTGGCGGCGGGGGGGACTGAAGCTTTCTTT. Protein sequence: CASSLAAGGTEAFF.

In its sample, this clone was seen once. The genes are TRBV15 and TRBJ2-7, with a weak D call TRBD2 (6 bases). The length of the CDR3 is 14 residues. Germline V gene sequence: CDR1 LNHNV, CDR2 YYDKDF (reference sequence). With 1 base removed from V and 5 bases from J, the gap between germline ends came to 12 bases. The CDR3 nucleotides read TGTGCCACCAGCAGAGTTCGGGAGTCGGACGAGCAGTACTTC. Its protein product is CATSRVRESDEQYF. The full variable domain, its missing parts supplied by reference TRBV15 and TRBJ2-7, is DAMVIQNPRYQVTQFGKPVTLSCSQTLNHNVMYWYQQKSSQAPKLLFHYYDKDFNNEADTPDNFQSRRPNTSFCFLDIRSPGLGDTAMYLCATSRVRESDEQYFGPGTRLTVT.

This clone is a singleton in its sample. The genes are TRBV5-5 and TRBJ1-6; 7 bases line up with TRBD1. This CDR3 has 15 residues. V shed 4 bases, J shed 10 bases, and the junction held 11 bases outside the gene matches. Germline V CDR1 and CDR2: SGHKS, YYEKEE (reference sequence). The CDR3 sequence is CASSLNRGLGSPLHF. CDR3 sequence (DNA): TGTGCCAGCAGCCTCAACAGGGGCCTCGGATCACCCCTCCACTTT.

In its sample, this clone was seen once. CDR3 protein: CASSLGGSEQYF. The CDR3 region has the DNA TGTGCCAGCAGCTTAGGAGGGTCCGAGCAGTACTTC. The rearrangement joins TRBV7-9 to TRBJ2-7; TRBD2 might be the D (5 bases). Germline lookup yields CDR1 SEHNR and CDR2 FQNEAQ (reference sequence). V dropped 1 base and J dropped 6 bases, with 7 bases sitting between them. This CDR3 has 12 residues.

The rearrangement links TRBV5-1 to TRBJ2-7, with D perhaps TRBD1 (5 bases). The CDR3 runs 14 residues. Germline V gene data show CDR1 as SGHRS and CDR2 as YFSETQ. V gave up 2 bases and J gave up 3 bases, with 12 bases separating them. CDR3 nucleotides: TGCGCCAGCAGCTTTCCAGACAGATACTACGAGCAGTACTTC. Translating gives CASSFPDRYYEQYF.

V is TRBV27 and J is TRBJ1-1, with D uncertain. The CDR3 is 11 amino acids. From germline, CDR1 is MNHEY and CDR2 SMNVEV (reference sequence). Deletions cut 5 bases from V and 2 bases from J, with 3 bases between. CDR3 nucleotide sequence: TGTGCCAGCAGTCATAACACTGAAGCTTTCTTT. This translates into CASSHNTEAFF.

This sequence joins TRBV4-1 and TRBJ2-5, with D perhaps matching TRBD1 (6 bases). The ends were cut back, 2 bases at V and 3 bases at J, with 16 bases in the middle. Per the germline V gene, CDR1 is MGHRA and CDR2 is YSYEKL. The CDR3 is 16 residues long. Here the CDR3 reads CASSQFSAGVEETQYF. The CDR3 nucleotides read TGCGCCAGCAGCCAATTTTCGGCAGGGGTAGAAGAGACCCAGTACTTC.

This chain links TRBV5-1 with TRBJ2-5; 11 nucleotides agree with TRBD2. The V and J ends lost 4 bases and 5 bases, in that order; junction bases with no gene match: 7. Looked up from germline, CDR1 is SGHRS and CDR2 is YFSETQ. The CDR3 has 15 amino acids. For the CDR3, the DNA is TGCGCCAGCAGCCTGAGACTAGCGGGGACGGAGACCCAGTACTTC. It is translated as CASSLRLAGTETQYF.

The CDR3 spells CASSQDRLGEQYF. CDR3 DNA: TGCGCCAGCAGCCAAGACAGGTTGGGGGAGCAGTACTTC. The rearrangement uses TRBV4-1 and TRBJ2-7; D unclear. The V gene lost 0 bases and the J gene lost 7 bases, with 10 bases spanning the gap. The CDR3 spans 13 residues. Germline V gene lookup returns CDR1 MGHRA and CDR2 YSYEKL.

CDR3 nucleotides: TGTGCCAGCAGTGAGGCTCTTGTGAACACTGAAGCTTTCTTT. This gives the protein CASSEALVNTEAFF. The chain recombines TRBV6-1 with TRBJ1-1, with unresolved D. The CDR3 consists of 14 residues. Trimming stripped 3 bases from V and 0 bases from J, with 8 bases between. The germline V gene has CDR1 MNHNS and CDR2 SASEGT.

The CDR3 loop is CASSEGGSGELFF. As DNA, the CDR3 is TGCGCCAGCAGTGAGGGGGGTTCCGGGGAGCTGTTTTTT. This chain links TRBV10-1 with TRBJ2-2; D may correspond to TRBD1 or TRBD2 (5 bases each). The CDR3 contains 13 residues. Germline V gives CDR1 WNHNN, CDR2 SYGVQD (reference sequence). V gave up 2 bases and J gave up 6 bases, with 7 bases separating them.

The rearrangement joins TRBV21-1 to TRBJ1-1; no check of the table's D call, TRBD1, against the DNA was made. TRBV21-1 is annotated as a pseudogene. CDR3 length: 16 amino acids. The CDR3 sequence: CASSIQVAGMNTEAFF. In DNA, the CDR3 is TGTGCCAGCAGCATTCAAGTCGCAGGGATGAACACTGAAGCTTTCTTT.

The chain has TRBV4-2 and TRBJ2-7; weak D call: TRBD2 (5 bases). This CDR3 is built from 16 residues. V was clipped by 0 bases and J by 0 bases, with 12 bases between them. Germline assignment: CDR1 LGHNA and CDR2 YNFKEQ. CDR3 nucleotide sequence: TGTGCCAGCAGCCAAGACGTAGCGATGAGCTCCTACGAGCAGTACTTC. Its protein product is CASSQDVAMSSYEQYF.

The chain joins TRBV15 to TRBJ1-1; D gene uncertain. The CDR3 contains 13 residues. In germline, CDR1 is LNHNV, CDR2 YYDKDF (reference sequence). V was clipped by 1 base and J by 2 bases, with 5 bases between them. DNA of the CDR3: TGTGCCACCAGCAGAGTGGGAAACACTGAAGCTTTCTTT. Translation: CATSRVGNTEAFF.

This sequence joins TRBV11-2 and TRBJ2-1; D tentatively fits TRBD1 or TRBD2 (6 bases each). Germline V gene data show CDR1 as SGHAT and CDR2 as FQNNGV. The CDR3 totals 16 residues. The germline V and J ends were trimmed by 0 bases and 2 bases, with 11 bases remaining between them. The CDR3 loop is CASSLDPGGTYNEQFF. CDR3 sequence (DNA): TGTGCCAGCAGCTTAGATCCCGGGGGCACCTACAATGAGCAGTTCTTC.

This chain connects TRBV6-4 to TRBJ1-1; a possible D gene is TRBD1 (5 bases). V shed 2 bases and J shed 4 bases, with 8 bases lying between them. The CDR3 extends over 13 amino acids. Germline V gene sequence: CDR1 MRHNA, CDR2 SNTAGT. CDR3 region: CASSDGAGTEAFF. The DNA of the CDR3 is TGTGCCAGCAGTGACGGGGCAGGCACTGAAGCTTTCTTT.

The chain employs TRBV9 and TRBJ2-7, with 13 bases identical to TRBD2. CDR1 and CDR2 from the germline V gene are SGDLS and YYNGEE. V shed 3 bases and J 6 bases; nucleotides not matched to a gene: 15. The CDR3 has 18 residues. CDR3 DNA sequence: TGTGCCAGCAGCGAGGCGGGGACTAGCGGGGATGCCAAGAGCGAGCAGTACTTC. Protein product: CASSEAGTSGDAKSEQYF.

CDR3 coding DNA: TGTGCCAGCAGCCTTACAGGGTCCGGCGGCTACACCTTC. It encodes CASSLTGSGGYTF. V gene TRBV3-1 (or the pseudogene TRBV3-2) combines with J gene TRBJ1-2, with a tentative D call TRBD1 (6 bases). The germline gives CDR1 LGHDT, CDR2 YNNKEL (reference sequence). The CDR3 consists of 13 residues. Trimming removed 4 bases at V and 8 bases at J, with 14 bases between.

CDR3 coding DNA: TGTGCCAGCAGTACACTCGGGACGGACTATGGCTACACCTTC. Its translation: CASSTLGTDYGYTF. The genes are TRBV2 and TRBJ1-2; weak D call: TRBD1 (5 bases). The ends were cut back, 5 bases at V and 3 bases at J, with 13 bases in the middle. The CDR3 spans 14 residues. Germline lookup yields CDR1 SNHLY and CDR2 FYNNEI.

The rearrangement uses TRBV7-8 and TRBJ1-2; D unclear. V was clipped by 2 bases and J by 1 base, with 17 bases between them. The length of the CDR3 is 17 residues. The germline CDR1 and CDR2 sequences are SGHVS and FQNEAQ. CDR3 nucleotides: TGTGCCAGCAGCTTAATGGGAGGGCTCTCCAATAACTATGGCTACACCTTC. Protein product: CASSLMGGLSNNYGYTF.

The chain uses TRBV10-3 and TRBJ1-1; D is unresolved. Germline CDR1 is ENHRY and CDR2 is SYGVKD. The V end lost 0 bases, the J end lost 4 bases, and 3 bases lay between the germline ends. This CDR3 region has 12 residues. Here the CDR3 DNA reads TGTGCCATCAGTGAGTCTGGCACTGAAGCTTTCTTT. Its translation: CAISESGTEAFF.

The chain uses TRBV6-5 and TRBJ2-7, with D unresolved. V lost 0 bases, J lost 5 bases, and 14 bases lay in between. The CDR3 runs 15 residues. Germline V gene sequence: CDR1 MNHEY, CDR2 SVGAGI. The CDR3 loop is CASSYSKYILHEQYF. The CDR3 bases are TGTGCCAGCAGTTACTCGAAATACATCTTGCACGAGCAGTACTTC.

The J gene is TRBJ1-5, the V gene TRBV24-1; 9 bases align to TRBD1. V gave up 1 base and J gave up 2 bases; unmatched junction bases: 8. CDR3 size: 18 residues. Germline V gene data show CDR1 as KGHDR and CDR2 as SFDVKD. The CDR3 coding sequence is TGTGCCACCAGTGATTTCCGATACAGGGGGCTCGGCAATCAGCCCCAGCATTTT. Translated: CATSDFRYRGLGNQPQHF.

The chain is built from TRBV7-8 and TRBJ2-3, with TRBD2 matching over 10 bases. The junction had 3 bases not matched to a gene; V was cut back by 6 bases and J by 3 bases. The CDR3 spans 14 residues. Germline CDR1 and CDR2: SGHVS and FQNEAQ. The CDR3 sequence: CASRPSGGTDTQYF. The CDR3 region has the DNA TGTGCCAGCAGACCTAGCGGGGGAACAGATACGCAGTATTTT.

The V gene is TRBV24-1, the J gene TRBJ2-2; D unresolved. Germline V gene sequence: CDR1 KGHDR, CDR2 SFDVKD. The CDR3 extends over 15 amino acids. Trimming cost V 2 bases and J 1 base, with 7 bases left between them. The CDR3 sequence is CATSDWIGNTGELFF. Written as DNA, the CDR3 is TGTGCCACCAGTGATTGGATAGGGAACACCGGGGAGCTGTTTTTT.

The V call is TRBV4-2, the J call TRBJ2-2; the D gene could be TRBD1 or TRBD2 (5 bases each). Trimming removed 1 base at V and 8 bases at J, with 17 bases between. Germline loops: CDR1 LGHNA, CDR2 YNFKEQ. CDR3 size: 16 residues. DNA for the CDR3: TGTGCCAGCAGCCAAGTTTTTGGGACCCTGGGAGGGGAGCTGTTTTTT. Protein sequence: CASSQVFGTLGGELFF.

The CDR3 coding sequence is TGTGCCAGCAGTCGCGAATTTGCAACTAATGAAAAACTGTTTTTT. The encoded protein is CASSREFATNEKLFF. The chain couples TRBV6-2 or TRBV6-3 to TRBJ1-4, with no clear D. Deletions cut 5 bases from V and 0 bases from J, with 10 bases between. The CDR3 totals 15 residues. CDR1 and CDR2 (germline): MNHEY, SVGEGT.

This chain connects TRBV7-9 to TRBJ1-1, with D perhaps TRBD1 (5 bases). The V end was cut by 5 bases, the J end by 1 base, with 8 bases between. This CDR3 has 13 residues. Looked up from germline, CDR1 is SEHNR and CDR2 is FQNEAQ (reference sequence). For the CDR3, the DNA is TGTGCCAGCAGCCCTACAGGGAACACTGAAGCTTTCTTT. Its protein is CASSPTGNTEAFF.

This clone has a single count. The chain joins TRBV7-9 to TRBJ2-7; D is tentatively TRBD1 or TRBD2 (5 bases each). In germline, CDR1 is SEHNR, CDR2 FQNEAQ (reference sequence). V lost 5 bases, J lost 2 bases, and 13 bases lay in between. This CDR3 has 14 amino acids. As DNA, the CDR3 is TGTGCCAGCAGCCCCGGGACGGATACCTACGAGCAGTACTTC. The encoded protein is CASSPGTDTYEQYF. The full variable domain, completed using reference TRBV7-9 and TRBJ2-7, is DTGVSQNPRHKITKRGQNVTFRCDPISEHNRLYWYRQTLGQGPEFLTYFQNEAQLEKSRLLSDRFSAERPKGSFSTLEIQRTEQGDSAMYLCASSPGTDTYEQYFGPGTRLTVT.

This clone was picked up a small number of times. The chain carries TRBV7-2 and TRBJ1-2, with D perhaps matching TRBD1 (5 bases). The CDR3 consists of 15 residues. The V and J ends lost 5 bases and 4 bases respectively, with 17 bases between them. The germline V gene has CDR1 SGHTA and CDR2 FQGNSA. The CDR3 bases are TGTGCCAGCAGCCCTTCGACAGCCACTACCTATGGCTACACCTTC. Protein sequence: CASSPSTATTYGYTF.

This clone has just a few counts. V gene TRBV6-4 combines with J gene TRBJ1-1, with 7 bases fitting TRBD1. The length of the CDR3 is 14 residues. The V and J ends lost 6 bases and 2 bases, in that order; junction bases with no gene match: 6. Germline V lookup: CDR1 MRHNA, CDR2 SNTAGT. CDR3: CASRGTDSNTEAFF. The CDR3 coding sequence is TGTGCCAGCAGGGGGACAGACTCAAACACTGAAGCTTTCTTT.